Listed here are 3 T cell receptor beta chains from one sample, sequenced in a study of cytomegalovirus exposure and HLA in healthy donors (dated by TCRdb to the late 2010s). Library construction relied on the immunoSEQ multiplex PCR assay. The table was pulled from immuneACCESS by TCRdb, which kept in-frame rearrangements only. Such tables lose some clones; where checked, under half of the loss comes from unresolved V genes, and the rest has no known cause. The sample table contains over 110,000 clones; only one count was recorded for around 90% of them. 8.7% of the sample rests with the top ten. Sequenced sample: PBMCs. The receptors here all came from a man between 18 and 29 years old in good health and CMV-seropositive.

The J gene is TRBJ1-6, the V gene TRBV25-1; D may be TRBD1 (6 bases). V lost 4 bases and J 10 bases, leaving 17 bases between the germline ends. This CDR3 has 15 amino acids. Germline lookup yields CDR1 MGHDK and CDR2 SYGVNS. The CDR3 DNA is TGTGCCAGCAGTGGAACAGGGAAATCGGTCTCACCCCTCCACTTT. Protein sequence: CASSGTGKSVSPLHF.

This clone was seen just once. This chain uses TRBV18 with TRBJ2-1; possible D gene TRBD1, 5 bases. The CDR3 loop spans 19 amino acids. Looked up from germline, CDR1 is KGHSH and CDR2 is LQKENI. V lost 1 base and J lost 2, with 21 bases in between. CDR3 bases: TGTGCCAGCTCACCACTTCTTCGACGCCCGGGCAGGGCCTACAATGAGCAGTTCTTC. Amino acid sequence: CASSPLLRRPGRAYNEQFF.

This clone was seen a few times. This chain connects TRBV15 to TRBJ2-7; D not resolved. Germline V gene data show CDR1 as LNHNV and CDR2 as YYDKDF (reference sequence). CDR3 length equals 13 residues. Trimming removed 2 bases from V and 9 bases from J, with 14 bases in between. CDR3 nucleotide sequence: TGTGCCACCAGCAGACACCTTGTAGCTGTGCAGTACTTC. Its protein is CATSRHLVAVQYF.